One and the same sample provided the 19 T cell receptor beta chains below, sequenced in a study of blood T cell repertoires in COVID-19. Some clones are missing from TCRdb's copy, which holds only in-frame ones; the method was immunoSEQ multiplex PCR. The sample yields 230,000 or so clones, about 80% seen once. Sequencing was done on a sample of peripheral blood. These receptors all stem from a man aged 50 or older with active or convalescent COVID-19.

This clone was seen a single time. The chain recombines TRBV6-5 with TRBJ2-3; D is perhaps TRBD1 (5 bases). Trimming took 2 bases from V and 3 from J, leaving 12 bases between them. The CDR3 consists of 15 residues. CDR1 MNHEY and CDR2 SVGAGI come from the germline V gene. CDR3 nucleotide sequence: TGTGCCAGCAGTTACGGGGCAGCAAGAACAGATACGCAGTATTTT. Protein: CASSYGAARTDTQYF.

This chain joins TRBV20-1 and TRBJ1-1; D remains unclear. CDR1 is DFQATT, CDR2 SNEGSKA, per germline (reference sequence). Trimming removed 6 bases at V and 4 bases at J, with 9 bases between. The CDR3 sequence is 11 residues long. The CDR3 reads CSADTGTEAFF. CDR3 sequence (DNA): TGCAGTGCGGATACGGGCACTGAAGCTTTCTTT.

The chain uses TRBV28 and TRBJ1-2; TRBD1 matches 9 bases. Trimming removed 4 bases from V and 2 bases from J; junction bases left unmatched: 8. Germline CDR1 MDHEN, CDR2 SYDVKM. This CDR3 has 16 amino acids. The CDR3: CASSSPTGQGNYGYTF. CDR3 DNA sequence: TGTGCCAGCAGTTCACCAACGGGACAGGGAAACTATGGCTACACCTTC.

The V and J genes are TRBV7-9 and TRBJ2-7, with TRBD1 as a possible D gene (6 bases). Looked up from germline, CDR1 is SEHNR and CDR2 is FQNEAQ (reference sequence). V was shortened by 5 bases and J by 0 bases, with 8 bases between the two germline ends. The CDR3 totals 13 residues. The CDR3 protein is CASSRDNSYEQYF. The CDR3 DNA is TGTGCCAGCAGCCGGGACAACTCCTACGAGCAGTACTTC.

The chain carries TRBV9 and TRBJ2-3, with 11 bases matching TRBD2. J lost 6 bases, V lost 0 bases, and 3 bases had no gene match. Germline V lookup: CDR1 SGDLS, CDR2 YYNGEE. This CDR3 is 15 amino acids long. Here the CDR3 reads CASSVGSSGGDTQYF. CDR3 nucleotide sequence: TGTGCCAGCAGCGTAGGATCTAGCGGGGGGGATACGCAGTATTTT.

The chain carries TRBV30 and TRBJ1-2; no reliable D call. This CDR3 has 13 amino acids. V was clipped by 0 bases and J by 2 bases, with 7 bases between them. Per germline, CDR1 GTSNPN and CDR2 SVGIG (reference sequence). Here the CDR3 reads CAWSVAGNYGYTF. The CDR3 region has the DNA TGTGCCTGGAGTGTAGCGGGGAACTATGGCTACACCTTC.

The gene calls are TRBV6-1 and TRBJ1-4; no clear D. CDR3 length: 16 residues. Germline CDR1 and CDR2: MNHNS and SASEGT. Trimming took 0 bases from V and 7 from J, leaving 15 bases between them. CDR3 DNA: TGTGCCAGCAGTGAAGCCCGGCCAAAGGAGAGTGAAAAACTGTTTTTT. Its translation: CASSEARPKESEKLFF.

This chain connects TRBV10-3 to TRBJ1-1; D is possibly TRBD1 (5 bases). This CDR3 spans 14 amino acids. Between the trimmed V and J ends, which lost 3 bases and 5 bases, there was a span of 13 bases. The germline V gene encodes CDR1 ENHRY and CDR2 SYGVKD. Here the CDR3 reads CAISDQAGGTEAFF. CDR3 nucleotide sequence: TGTGCCATCAGTGATCAGGCCGGGGGGACTGAAGCTTTCTTT.

The rearrangement joins TRBV4-1 to TRBJ2-7, with D perhaps TRBD2 (6 bases). The V gene's germline CDR1 is MGHRA and CDR2 YSYEKL. Trimming left V 3 bases short and J 5 bases short, with 20 bases between. This CDR3 has 16 amino acids. CDR3 amino acids: CASSHLPRGVLDEQYF. The DNA for the CDR3 is TGCGCCAGCAGCCACTTACCCCGCGGGGTTCTCGACGAGCAGTACTTC.

The gene calls are TRBV2 and TRBJ1-5; D might be TRBD1 (6 bases). Germline-derived CDR1 and CDR2 are SNHLY and FYNNEI. Trimming took 4 bases from V and 3 from J, leaving 13 bases between them. CDR3 length: 15 residues. The CDR3 nucleotides are TGTGCCAGCAGTGTAAGACAGGCCCCCAATCAGCCCCAGCATTTT. Translated: CASSVRQAPNQPQHF.

This sequence joins TRBV20-1 and TRBJ1-1; 7 bases line up with TRBD1. The CDR3 loop spans 11 amino acids. The V gene's germline CDR1 is DFQATT and CDR2 SNEGSKA (reference sequence). CDR3: CTNTGDVEAFF. The DNA of the CDR3 is TGCACCAACACAGGGGACGTCGAAGCTTTCTTT.

The V call is TRBV19, the J call TRBJ2-7, with D possibly matching TRBD1 (5 bases). Germline lookup yields CDR1 LNHDA and CDR2 SQIVND (reference sequence). This CDR3 has 14 residues. Between the trimmed V and J ends, which lost 4 bases and 0 bases, there was a span of 10 bases. CDR3 coding DNA: TGTGCCAGTAGTAATACTCAGGGCTCCTACGAGCAGTACTTC. Its translation is CASSNTQGSYEQYF.

This clone was seen a single time. This chain links TRBV7-2 with TRBJ2-1; TRBD1 matches at 7 bases. The germline gives CDR1 SGHTA, CDR2 FQGNSA. Trimming at V came to 4 bases and at J to 4 bases, leaving 7 bases not matched to a gene. The CDR3 is 15 residues long. The CDR3 DNA follows: TGTGCCAGCAGCTCCACAGGGGAATTTTACAATGAGCAGTTCTTC. Translation: CASSSTGEFYNEQFF.

This clone appeared once. The J gene is TRBJ1-3, the V gene TRBV30, with D possibly being TRBD1 (6 bases). Germline values: CDR1 GTSNPN, CDR2 SVGIG (reference sequence). The length of the CDR3 is 13 residues. V was trimmed by 7 bases and J by 0 bases, leaving 10 bases between them. The chain's CDR3 is CAYGTHSGNTIYF. For the CDR3, the DNA is TGTGCCTACGGGACACACTCTGGAAACACCATATATTTT.

This clone was seen a handful of times. V usage is TRBV5-1 and J usage is TRBJ1-2; D is unresolved. Germline CDR1 is SGHRS and CDR2 is YFSETQ. The CDR3 extends over 13 amino acids. Trimming left V 2 bases short and J 0 bases short, with 5 bases between. This chain's CDR3 is CASSLQANYGYTF. The CDR3 nucleotides are TGCGCCAGCAGCTTACAAGCTAACTATGGCTACACCTTC.

The chain combines TRBV6-1 with TRBJ1-5; the D gene is possibly TRBD1 (5 bases). CDR1 is MNHNS, CDR2 SASEGT, per germline. V lost 0 bases, J lost 6 bases, and 27 bases lay in between. CDR3 size: 20 residues. CDR3 nucleotide sequence: TGTGCCAGCAGTGAAGCAGGGGCGGCGCGGGGGTGGAGAATTCGTCAGCCCCAGCATTTT. This codes for CASSEAGAARGWRIRQPQHF.

The rearrangement links TRBV18 to TRBJ1-1, with D perhaps TRBD1 (6 bases). Trimming took off 2 bases at V and 3 bases at J, with 10 bases between the two ends. The CDR3 runs 14 residues. Germline CDR1 reads KGHSH; CDR2 reads LQKENI. CDR3 sequence: CASSPSSGDTEAFF. Written as DNA, the CDR3 is TGTGCCAGCTCACCATCGTCAGGGGACACTGAAGCTTTCTTT.

This chain joins TRBV2 and TRBJ2-7, with 15 bases identical to TRBD2. The CDR3 runs 16 residues. CDR1 is SNHLY and CDR2 is FYNNEI in the germline V gene. J was trimmed by 5 bases and V by 2 bases; bases with no gene match: 4. The CDR3 loop is CASSERGLAGGDEQYF. In nucleotides, the CDR3 is TGTGCCAGCAGTGAAAGGGGACTAGCGGGGGGCGACGAGCAGTACTTC.

The chain couples TRBV14 to TRBJ2-7; 9 nucleotides agree with TRBD1. The V gene's germline CDR1 is SGHDN and CDR2 FVKESK. CDR3 size: 15 residues. V shed 1 base, J shed 2 bases, and the junction held 3 bases outside the gene matches. CDR3 in DNA: TGTGCCAGCAGCCAAGGGACAGGGGCCCCCTACGAGCAGTACTTC. Amino acids: CASSQGTGAPYEQYF.